The following is a T cell receptor beta chain sequence with its context. V lost 8 bases, J lost 6 bases, and 25 bases lay in between. This CDR3 contains 16 residues. CDR1 is MNHEY and CDR2 is SMNVEV in the germline V gene (reference sequence). Living in under 30 US areas, the participants were between about 18 and 100 years of age. Some clones are missing from TCRdb's copy, which holds only in-frame ones; the method was immunoSEQ multiplex PCR. The sample lists under 250,000 clones, approximately 89% occurring once. These data are taken from a study of blood T cell repertoires in COVID-19. Looking at the study overall: Sample material is recorded as cDNA or gDNA derived from T cells, B-cell-depleted T cells, or PBMCs.

The chain has TRBV27 and TRBJ1-2; the D gene is possibly TRBD1 (6 bases). The specimen sequenced was PBMCs or T cells enriched from blood (not recorded which). The sequence was obtained from a woman aged 40 to 50 who had been exposed to COVID-19. CDR3 nucleotides: TGTGCCAGCCGACCAAGGACAGTCCTGGGATTGAATGGCTACACCTTC. Translation gives CASRPRTVLGLNGYTF.